This T cell receptor (beta chain) appears in the sequencing data of a study of human T cells and chemical hapten exposure. TCRdb ran MiXCR on the RACE reads and lists one entry per CDR3 protein. The sample lists about 80,000 distinct CDR3 sequences; about 6.8% were seen once. Time point indicated: patch test 1, 2 weeks after DPC sensitization. Treatment described: therapeutic diphenylcyclopropenone sensitization with weekly scalp DPC. This clonotype was observed at least ten times. Trimming at V came to 10 bases and at J to 4 bases, leaving 6 bases not matched to a gene. The CDR3 consists of 13 residues. Per the germline V gene, CDR1 is SNHLY and CDR2 is FYNNEI.

The clonotype was recovered from a woman in her twenties or thirties with alopecia areata. Some clones in this sample may be carry-over from other donors' samples. The sample was whole blood, taken in connection with sensitization to the hapten diphenylcyclopropenone (DPC). This chain joins TRBV2 and TRBJ2-1; TRBD2 matches 8 bases. For the CDR3, the DNA is TGTGCCAAAGAGCGGGGGACTTACAATGAGCAGTTCTTC. Translating gives CAKERGTYNEQFF.